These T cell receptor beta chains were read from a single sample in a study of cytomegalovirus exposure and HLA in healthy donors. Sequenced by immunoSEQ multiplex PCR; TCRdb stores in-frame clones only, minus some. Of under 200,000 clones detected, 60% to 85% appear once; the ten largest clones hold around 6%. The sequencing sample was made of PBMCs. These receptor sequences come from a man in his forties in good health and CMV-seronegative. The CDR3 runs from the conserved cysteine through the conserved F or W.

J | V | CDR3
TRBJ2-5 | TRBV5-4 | CASSLAAQGNAWETQYF
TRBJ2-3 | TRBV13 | CASSPLTGQDTQYF
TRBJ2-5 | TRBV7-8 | CASSLTGNLPRETQYF
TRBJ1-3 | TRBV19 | CASSIVSSSGNTIYF
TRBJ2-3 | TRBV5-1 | CASSADGTGNSQYF
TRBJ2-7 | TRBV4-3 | CASSQTGASSYEQYF
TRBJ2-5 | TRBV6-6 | CASSSFAAEETQYF
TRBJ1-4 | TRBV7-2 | CASSHGQGEKLFF
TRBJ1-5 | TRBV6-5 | CASSYGPGRQPQHF
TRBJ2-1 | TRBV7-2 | CASSLVQAGYNEQFF
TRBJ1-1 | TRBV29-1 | CSVRTGMNTEAFF
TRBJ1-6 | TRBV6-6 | CASSYSRPRSPLHF
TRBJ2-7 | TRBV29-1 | CSRGGDLREQYF
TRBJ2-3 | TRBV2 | CASSEGSGGGPDTQYF
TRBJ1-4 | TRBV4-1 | CASSQDGTANEKLFF
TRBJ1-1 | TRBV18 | CASSPPGRATEAFF